Each of the 10 T cell receptor beta chains below was sequenced from the same sample in a study of human T cells and chemical hapten exposure. MiXCR was run by TCRdb on the 5' RACE reads, yielding one entry per CDR3 protein. The sample has about 140,000 distinct CDR3 sequences; around 4% are singletons. Unseparated into fractions, whole blood served as the source from which total RNA was extracted. These receptors were obtained from a female donor in good health.

This clonotype was seen repeatedly, ten times or more. The rearrangement links TRBV7-3 to TRBJ1-2, with 8 bases lining up with TRBD1. This CDR3 has 19 amino acids. J gave up 2 bases and V 4 bases, and 18 bases lay outside the gene matches. Germline values: CDR1 SGHTA, CDR2 FQGTGA. This CDR3 is CASSSRTGTGITPNYGYTF. In nucleotides, the CDR3 is TGTGCCAGCAGCTCAAGAACCGGGACAGGCATTACTCCAAACTATGGCTACACCTTC.

This sequence joins TRBV7-3 and TRBJ1-5, with D possibly TRBD1 on 5 matching bases. V dropped 10 bases and J dropped 4 bases, with 17 bases sitting between them. The CDR3 extends over 14 amino acids. From germline, CDR1 is SGHTA and CDR2 FQGTGA. DNA for the CDR3: TGTGCCACCACAAGGGGCACTAGTAATCAGCCCCAGCATTTT. As protein: CATTRGTSNQPQHF. The whole variable domain, remainder taken from reference TRBV7-3 and TRBJ1-5, is GAGVSQTPSNKVTEKGKYVELRCDPISGHTALYWYRQSLGQGPEFLIYFQGTGAADDSGLPNDRFFAVRPEGSVSTLKIQRTERGDSAVYLCATTRGTSNQPQHFGDGTRLSIL.

This clonotype was seen repeatedly, ten times or more. This chain connects TRBV20-1 to TRBJ2-1, with TRBD2 matching over 14 bases. CDR1 is DFQATT and CDR2 is SNEGSKA in the germline V gene (reference sequence). V dropped 5 bases and J dropped 0; count of bases not matched to a gene: 9. This CDR3 is built from 18 residues. CDR3 in amino acids: CSAFTGTSGGSSYNEQFF. CDR3 in DNA: TGCAGTGCTTTCACCGGGACTAGCGGGGGAAGCTCCTACAATGAGCAGTTCTTC.

This clonotype was recorded many times. The gene calls are TRBV7-2 and TRBJ1-1; D gene unclear. The CDR3 has 16 amino acids. Looked up from germline, CDR1 is SGHTA and CDR2 is FQGNSA. The ends were cut back, 3 bases at V and 3 bases at J, with 17 bases in the middle. CDR3 protein: CASSLGSWVGDTEAFF. The CDR3 region has the DNA TGTGCCAGCAGCTTGGGCAGCTGGGTCGGGGACACTGAAGCTTTCTTT. The full variable domain, completed using reference TRBV7-2 and TRBJ1-1, is GAGVSQSPSNKVTEKGKDVELRCDPISGHTALYWYRQSLGQGLEFLIYFQGNSAPDKSGLPSDRFSAERTGGSVSTLTIQRTQQEDSAVYLCASSLGSWVGDTEAFFGQGTRLTVV.

In its sample, this clonotype was seen many times. V usage is TRBV29-1 and J usage is TRBJ1-1, with D perhaps matching TRBD1 (6 bases). Trimming removed 7 bases from V and 0 bases from J, with 12 bases in between. This CDR3 has 13 amino acids. Germline-derived CDR1 and CDR2 are SQVTM and ANQGSEA. The CDR3 DNA is TGCAGCGCCTGGGACATGTTGAACACTGAAGCTTTCTTT. This codes for CSAWDMLNTEAFF. Combining the CDR3 with reference TRBV29-1 and TRBJ1-1 gives the whole variable domain SAVISQKPSRDICQRGTSLTIQCQVDSQVTMMFWYRQQPGQSLTLIATANQGSEATYESGFVIDKFPISRPNLTFSTLTVSNMSPEDSSIYLCSAWDMLNTEAFFGQGTRLTVV.

This clonotype appeared many times. CDR3 in amino acids: CASSYRDSHSSTDTQYF. CDR3 sequence (DNA): TGTGCCAGCAGTTATCGGGACTCCCACTCTAGCACAGATACGCAGTATTTT. V usage is TRBV6-5 and J usage is TRBJ2-3; D perhaps matches TRBD2 (6 bases). Germline V CDR1 and CDR2: MNHEY, SVGAGI. Trimming pared 3 bases from V and 0 bases from J, leaving 16 bases between. The CDR3 is 17 amino acids.

In its sample, this clonotype was seen many times. This rearrangement joins TRBV4-1 to TRBJ2-3; 9 bases line up with TRBD2. The CDR3 spans 17 residues. V lost 0 bases, J lost 2 bases, and 6 bases stayed unmatched. Per germline, CDR1 MGHRA and CDR2 YSYEKL. The CDR3 protein is CASSQDPSGGLTDTQYF. The DNA of the CDR3 is TGCGCCAGCAGCCAAGATCCCAGCGGGGGGCTCACAGATACGCAGTATTTT.

Ten or more counts support this clonotype. This sequence joins TRBV2 and TRBJ1-5; D is uncertain. The CDR3 runs 13 residues. CDR1 and CDR2 (germline): SNHLY, FYNNEI. V lost 4 bases to trimming and J lost 2 bases, with 6 bases between them. CDR3 sequence (DNA): TGTGCCAGCAGTGGAACGGGCAATCAGCCCCAGCATTTT. This codes for CASSGTGNQPQHF. Full variable domain (outside the CDR3, taken from reference TRBV2 and TRBJ1-5): EPEVTQTPSHQVTQMGQEVILRCVPISNHLYFYWYRQILGQKVEFLVSFYNNEISEKSEIFDDQFSVERPDGSNFTLKIRSTKLEDSAMYFCASSGTGNQPQHFGDGTRLSIL.

The table lists this clonotype with many counts. This chain joins TRBV4-1 and TRBJ2-5; the match to TRBD1 covers 8 bases. The CDR3 totals 15 residues. CDR1 is MGHRA and CDR2 is YSYEKL in the germline V gene. The trim removed 5 bases at V and 1 base at J, leaving 6 bases unmatched. CDR3 amino acids: CASSVNRGSQETQYF. In DNA form, the CDR3 reads TGCGCCAGCAGCGTCAACAGGGGGTCCCAAGAGACCCAGTACTTC.

This clonotype showed up many times. CDR3 protein: CASSSRGGETQYF. DNA of the CDR3: TGTGCCAGTTCTAGCAGGGGCGGCGAGACCCAGTACTTC. V gene TRBV19 combines with J gene TRBJ2-5, with D possibly being TRBD1 (6 bases). The CDR3 loop spans 13 amino acids. Germline CDR1 reads LNHDA; CDR2 reads SQIVND (reference sequence). Trimming removed 8 bases from V and 5 bases from J, with 15 bases in between.